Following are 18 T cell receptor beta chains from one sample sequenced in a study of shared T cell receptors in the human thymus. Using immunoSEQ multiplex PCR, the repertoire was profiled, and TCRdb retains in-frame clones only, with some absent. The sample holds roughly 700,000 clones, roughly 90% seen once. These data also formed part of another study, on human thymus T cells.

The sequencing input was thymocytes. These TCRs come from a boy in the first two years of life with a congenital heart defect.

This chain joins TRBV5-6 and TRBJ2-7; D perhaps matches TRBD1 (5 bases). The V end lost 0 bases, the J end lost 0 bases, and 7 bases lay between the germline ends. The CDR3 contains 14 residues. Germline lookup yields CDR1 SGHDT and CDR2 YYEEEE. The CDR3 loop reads CASSLDRNSYEQYF. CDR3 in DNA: TGTGCCAGCAGCTTGGACAGGAACTCCTACGAGCAGTACTTC.

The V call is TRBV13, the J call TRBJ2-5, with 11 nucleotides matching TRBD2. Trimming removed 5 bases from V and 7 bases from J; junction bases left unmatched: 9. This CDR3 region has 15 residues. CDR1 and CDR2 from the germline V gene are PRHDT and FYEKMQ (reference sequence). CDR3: CASSTGLAGMGTQYF. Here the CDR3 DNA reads TGTGCCAGCAGCACTGGACTAGCGGGCATGGGGACCCAGTACTTC.

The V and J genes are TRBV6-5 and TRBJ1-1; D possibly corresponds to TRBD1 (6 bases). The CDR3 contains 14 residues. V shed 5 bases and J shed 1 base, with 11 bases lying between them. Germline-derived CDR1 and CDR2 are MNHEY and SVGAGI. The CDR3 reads CASSPGVRNTEAFF. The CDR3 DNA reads TGTGCCAGCAGTCCAGGGGTTAGGAACACTGAAGCTTTCTTT.

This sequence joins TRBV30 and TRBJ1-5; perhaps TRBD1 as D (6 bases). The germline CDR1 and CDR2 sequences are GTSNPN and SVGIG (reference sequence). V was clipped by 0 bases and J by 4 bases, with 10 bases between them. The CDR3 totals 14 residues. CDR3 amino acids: CAWSVSGANQPQHF. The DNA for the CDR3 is TGTGCCTGGAGTGTTTCAGGGGCGAATCAGCCCCAGCATTTT.

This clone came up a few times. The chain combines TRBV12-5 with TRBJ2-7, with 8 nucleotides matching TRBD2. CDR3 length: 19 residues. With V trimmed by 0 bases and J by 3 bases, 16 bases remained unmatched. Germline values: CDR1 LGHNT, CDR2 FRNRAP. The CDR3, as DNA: TGTGCTAGTGGTTTGGTCCCAGACAAAAACCAGCGGGAGTACTACGAGCAGTACTTC. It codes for CASGLVPDKNQREYYEQYF.

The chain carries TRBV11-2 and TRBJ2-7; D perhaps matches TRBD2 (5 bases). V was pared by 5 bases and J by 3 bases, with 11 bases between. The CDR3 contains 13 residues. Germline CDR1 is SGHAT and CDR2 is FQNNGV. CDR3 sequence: CASSLRANYEQYF. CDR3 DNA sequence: TGTGCCAGCAGCCTGAGGGCCAACTACGAGCAGTACTTC.

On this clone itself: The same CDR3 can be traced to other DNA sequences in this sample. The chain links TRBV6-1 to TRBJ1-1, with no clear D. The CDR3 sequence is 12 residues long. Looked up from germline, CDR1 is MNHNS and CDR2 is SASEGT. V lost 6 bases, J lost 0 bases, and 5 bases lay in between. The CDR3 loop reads CASSRVNTEAFF. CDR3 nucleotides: TGTGCCAGCAGCCGGGTGAACACTGAAGCTTTCTTT.

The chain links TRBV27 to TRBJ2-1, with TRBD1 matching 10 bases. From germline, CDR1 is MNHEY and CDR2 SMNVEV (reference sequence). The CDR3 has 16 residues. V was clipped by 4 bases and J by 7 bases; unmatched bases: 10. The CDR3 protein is CASSSFDRGPENEQFF. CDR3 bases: TGTGCCAGCAGTTCTTTCGACAGGGGGCCGGAAAATGAGCAGTTCTTC.

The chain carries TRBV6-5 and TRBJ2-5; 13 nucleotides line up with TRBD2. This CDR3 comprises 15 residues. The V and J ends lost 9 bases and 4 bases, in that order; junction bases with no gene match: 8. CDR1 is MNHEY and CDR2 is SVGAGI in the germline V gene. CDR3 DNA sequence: TGTGCCAGGGATCGGACTAGCGGGAGCCGAGAGACCCAGTACTTC. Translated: CARDRTSGSRETQYF.

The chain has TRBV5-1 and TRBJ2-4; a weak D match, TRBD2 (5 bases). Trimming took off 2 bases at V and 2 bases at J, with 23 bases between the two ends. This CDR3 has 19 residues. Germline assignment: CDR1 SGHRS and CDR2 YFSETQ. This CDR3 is CASSFVRLKRYPPKNIQYF. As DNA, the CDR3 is TGCGCCAGCAGCTTTGTTAGACTAAAGCGTTATCCCCCCAAAAACATTCAGTACTTC.

The CDR3 region is CASSFGLQETQYF. CDR3 sequence (DNA): TGTGCCAGCAGCTTTGGACTGCAAGAGACCCAGTACTTC. This sequence joins TRBV11-2 and TRBJ2-5; TRBD2 is a possible D gene (5 bases). Trimming took off 3 bases at V and 2 bases at J, with 7 bases between the two ends. The CDR3 is 13 amino acids. The germline gives CDR1 SGHAT, CDR2 FQNNGV.

The CDR3 loop is CASRSGRAGETQYF. The CDR3 DNA reads as TGTGCCAGCCGCAGCGGGAGGGCCGGGGAGACCCAGTACTTC. The rearrangement joins TRBV6-6 to TRBJ2-5, with TRBD2 identical over 10 bases. Germline CDR1 is MNHNY and CDR2 is SVGAGI (reference sequence). The CDR3 spans 14 residues. V gave up 8 bases and J gave up 5 bases; unmatched junction bases: 8.

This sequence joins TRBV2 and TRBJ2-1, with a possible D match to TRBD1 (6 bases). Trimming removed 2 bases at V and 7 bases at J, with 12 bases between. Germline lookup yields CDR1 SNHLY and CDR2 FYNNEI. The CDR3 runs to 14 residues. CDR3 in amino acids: CASSELTGVNEQFF. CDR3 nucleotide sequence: TGTGCCAGCAGTGAATTGACAGGTGTGAATGAGCAGTTCTTC.

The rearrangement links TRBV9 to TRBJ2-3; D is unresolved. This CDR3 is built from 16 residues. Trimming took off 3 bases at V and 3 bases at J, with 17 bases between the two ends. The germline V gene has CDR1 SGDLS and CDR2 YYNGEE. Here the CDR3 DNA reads TGTGCCAGCAGCGCCTCTGAGGTCTCGAATACAGATACGCAGTATTTT. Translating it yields CASSASEVSNTDTQYF.

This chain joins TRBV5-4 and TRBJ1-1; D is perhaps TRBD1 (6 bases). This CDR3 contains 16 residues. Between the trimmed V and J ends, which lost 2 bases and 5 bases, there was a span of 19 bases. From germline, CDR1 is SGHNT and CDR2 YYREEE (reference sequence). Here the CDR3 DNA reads TGTGCCAGCAGCTTTAGGGAACAGGGATCGGGGACTGAAGCTTTCTTT. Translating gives CASSFREQGSGTEAFF.

This chain's CDR3 is CASSQGQGNQPQHF. CDR3 in DNA: TGCGCCAGCAGCCAAGGTCAGGGGAATCAGCCCCAGCATTTT. J is TRBJ1-5 and V is TRBV4-1, with TRBD1 as a possible D gene (6 bases). CDR1 MGHRA and CDR2 YSYEKL come from the germline V gene. The CDR3 totals 14 residues. V lost 1 base, J lost 4 bases, and 8 bases lay in between.

For the CDR3, the DNA is TGTGCCAGCAGCTCCTGGGGGAGGGGGGGCGGCTCTGGAAACACCATATATTTT. Translating gives CASSSWGRGGGSGNTIYF. The V and J genes are TRBV27 and TRBJ1-3, with D perhaps TRBD1 (6 bases). Germline V CDR1 and CDR2: MNHEY, SMNVEV (reference sequence). V lost 6 bases to trimming and J lost 0 bases, with 21 bases between them. This CDR3 contains 18 residues.

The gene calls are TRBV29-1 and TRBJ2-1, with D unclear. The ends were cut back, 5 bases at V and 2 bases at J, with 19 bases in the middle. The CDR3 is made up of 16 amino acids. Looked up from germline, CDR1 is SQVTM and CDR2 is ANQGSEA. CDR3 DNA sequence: TGCAGCGTTTACGAAGCCTCCGAGTCCGCCTACAATGAGCAGTTCTTC. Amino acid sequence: CSVYEASESAYNEQFF.